Listed here are 9 T cell receptor beta chains from one sample, sequenced in a study of blood T cell repertoires in COVID-19. The repertoire was sequenced with immunoSEQ multiplex PCR; TCRdb's copy has only in-frame clones and lacks some. This repertoire shows around 260,000 clones, about nine tenths found once; its top ten account for 3%. Sequencing input: peripheral blood. The source is a woman in her twenties or thirties with active or convalescent COVID-19.

The rearrangement uses TRBV30 and TRBJ2-2, with 10 bases that match TRBD2. Per germline, CDR1 GTSNPN and CDR2 SVGIG (reference sequence). The trim removed 0 bases at V and 5 bases at J, leaving 3 bases unmatched. This CDR3 contains 15 residues. DNA of the CDR3: TGTGCCTGGAGTGTGGGACTAGCGATAACCGGGGAGCTGTTTTTT. It specifies CAWSVGLAITGELFF. Based on the CDR3 plus reference TRBV30 and TRBJ2-2, the full variable domain is SQTIHQWPATLVQPVGSPLSLECTVEGTSNPNLYWYRQAAGRGLQLLFYSVGIGQISSEVPQNLSASRPQDRQFILSSKKLLLSDSGFYLCAWSVGLAITGELFFGEGSRLTVL.

The gene calls are TRBV30 and TRBJ1-1, with 9 bases lining up with TRBD1. Germline V gene lookup returns CDR1 GTSNPN and CDR2 SVGIG (reference sequence). This CDR3 has 14 amino acids. CDR3 sequence: CASGTGTMNTEAFF. The CDR3, as DNA: TGTGCTTCCGGGACAGGGACTATGAACACTGAAGCTTTCTTT.

The chain combines TRBV27 with TRBJ2-7; 9 bases line up with TRBD1. In germline, CDR1 is MNHEY, CDR2 SMNVEV (reference sequence). The trim removed 5 bases at V and 3 bases at J, leaving 5 bases unmatched. The CDR3 is 14 residues long. CDR3 sequence (DNA): TGTGCCAGCAGTAGACAGGGGGGTTACTACGAGCAGTACTTC. This gives the protein CASSRQGGYYEQYF.

This clone has only a few counts. The gene calls are TRBV5-5 and TRBJ1-6; a possible D gene is TRBD1 (5 bases). Trimming removed 7 bases from V and 8 bases from J, with 13 bases in between. Germline V gene data show CDR1 as SGHKS and CDR2 as YYEKEE (reference sequence). CDR3 length: 13 amino acids. This chain's CDR3 is CASRRGYDSPLHF. CDR3 nucleotide sequence: TGTGCCAGCCGTAGGGGTTATGATTCACCCCTCCACTTT.

This sequence joins TRBV5-4 and TRBJ2-1, with D maybe TRBD2 (7 bases). The CDR3 is 12 residues long. Germline values: CDR1 SGHNT, CDR2 YYREEE (reference sequence). The germline V and J ends were trimmed by 4 bases and 9 bases, with 11 bases remaining between them. Here the CDR3 DNA reads TGTGCCAGCAGCCTGAGGGGGGGTGAGCAGTTCTTC. It codes for CASSLRGGEQFF. Based on the CDR3 plus reference TRBV5-4 and TRBJ2-1, the full variable domain is ETGVTQSPTHLIKTRGQQVTLRCSSQSGHNTVSWYQQALGQGPQFIFQYYREEENGRGNFPPRFSGLQFPNYSSELNVNALELDDSALYLCASSLRGGEQFFGPGTRLTVL.

The rearrangement uses TRBV7-2 and TRBJ1-3; 8 bases match TRBD1. Trimming removed 6 bases from V and 4 bases from J; junction bases left unmatched: 5. This CDR3 comprises 14 residues. Germline loops: CDR1 SGHTA, CDR2 FQGNSA. In DNA form, the CDR3 reads TGTGCCAGCAGAATACAGGGGGAAGGAAACACCATATATTTT. Its translation is CASRIQGEGNTIYF.

The chain has TRBV5-1 and TRBJ2-5; possible D gene TRBD2, 7 bases. The CDR3 length is 16 residues. V lost 4 bases and J 4 bases, leaving 20 bases between the germline ends. CDR1 SGHRS and CDR2 YFSETQ come from the germline V gene. CDR3 in amino acids: CASSPGVSGGGETQYF. DNA for the CDR3: TGCGCCAGCAGCCCCGGGGTATCGGGGGGCGGAGAGACCCAGTACTTC.

The rearrangement joins TRBV7-2 to TRBJ2-5; TRBD1 aligns across 8 bases. CDR3 length equals 14 residues. Trimming at V came to 4 bases and at J to 4 bases, leaving 5 bases not matched to a gene. CDR1 and CDR2 from the germline V gene are SGHTA and FQGNSA. The CDR3 spells CASSSDRGVETQYF. CDR3 in DNA: TGTGCCAGCAGCTCAGACAGGGGCGTAGAGACCCAGTACTTC.

This chain joins TRBV6-6 and TRBJ1-3; perhaps TRBD1 as D (6 bases). The CDR3 has 15 residues. V gave up 5 bases and J gave up 1 base, with 12 bases separating them. The germline V gene encodes CDR1 MNHNY and CDR2 SVGAGI (reference sequence). CDR3 coding DNA: TGTGCCAGCAGTCCAACTGACAGGTCTGGAAACACCATATATTTT. It codes for CASSPTDRSGNTIYF.